A single sample is the source of the 9 T cell receptor beta chains below, sequenced in a study of blood T cell repertoires in COVID-19. Here immunoSEQ multiplex PCR was the method, and the copy in TCRdb shows in-frame clones only, minus some. Here the sample spans 270,000 or so clones, 70% to 90% being singletons. The sequencing input was PBMCs or T cells enriched from blood (not recorded which). The receptors come from a woman between 45 and 60 years old who had been exposed to COVID-19.

In this sample, this clone turned up once. The rearrangement links TRBV13 to TRBJ2-7, with 8 bases matching TRBD1. Germline CDR1 is PRHDT and CDR2 is FYEKMQ (reference sequence). Trimming removed 5 bases from V and 0 bases from J; junction bases left unmatched: 3. The CDR3 runs to 14 residues. Here the CDR3 reads CASSRQGSSYEQYF. CDR3 DNA: TGTGCCAGCAGCCGACAGGGGTCCTCCTACGAGCAGTACTTC.

This clone was counted between two and nine times. The V gene is TRBV9, the J gene TRBJ1-1; no firm D call. Between the trimmed V and J ends, which lost 2 bases and 1 base, there was a span of 15 bases. The CDR3 consists of 16 residues. Germline V gene lookup returns CDR1 SGDLS and CDR2 YYNGEE. CDR3 amino acids: CASSVVSPGGNTEAFF. The CDR3 DNA reads as TGTGCCAGCAGCGTGGTGTCCCCCGGAGGGAACACTGAAGCTTTCTTT.

The rearrangement uses TRBV7-2 and TRBJ1-2; TRBD1 is a possible D gene (6 bases). The CDR3 sequence is 14 residues long. Trimming cost V 3 bases and J 0 bases, with 8 bases left between them. The germline gives CDR1 SGHTA, CDR2 FQGNSA. The CDR3 DNA reads TGTGCCAGCAGCTTCGCAGGGGCTAACTATGGCTACACCTTC. It codes for CASSFAGANYGYTF. Supplemented by reference TRBV7-2 and TRBJ1-2, the full variable domain reads GAGVSQSPSNKVTEKGKDVELRCDPISGHTALYWYRQSLGQGLEFLIYFQGNSAPDKSGLPSDRFSAERTGGSVSTLTIQRTQQEDSAVYLCASSFAGANYGYTFGSGTRLTVV.

The chain joins TRBV7-2 to TRBJ2-7, with TRBD2 as a possible D gene (5 bases). Trimming pared 3 bases from V and 2 bases from J, leaving 11 bases between. There are 14 residues in the CDR3. Germline assignment: CDR1 SGHTA and CDR2 FQGNSA. The CDR3 DNA reads as TGTGCCAGCAGCTTGCAGCAGGAGGCCTACGAGCAGTACTTC. It is translated as CASSLQQEAYEQYF.

The rearrangement links TRBV28 to TRBJ1-1; 9 bases align to TRBD1. Trimming at V came to 5 bases and at J to 0 bases, leaving 7 bases not matched to a gene. CDR3 length: 16 amino acids. The germline CDR1 and CDR2 sequences are MDHEN and SYDVKM. The CDR3 reads CASSDRGLSMNTEAFF. In nucleotides, the CDR3 is TGTGCCAGCAGTGACAGGGGGTTAAGTATGAACACTGAAGCTTTCTTT.

The gene calls are TRBV3-1 (or the pseudogene TRBV3-2) and TRBJ1-1; D might be TRBD1 (6 bases). This CDR3 comprises 14 residues. Germline V lookup: CDR1 LGHDT, CDR2 YNNKEL (reference sequence). Trimming took off 5 bases at V and 7 bases at J, with 17 bases between the two ends. As DNA, the CDR3 is TGTGCCAGCAGCTTTACAACAGGGTTAGGTGAAGCTTTCTTT. The encoded protein is CASSFTTGLGEAFF.

The chain carries TRBV19 and TRBJ1-2; the match to TRBD1 covers 7 bases. Trimming cost V 3 bases and J 1 base; bases outside gene matches: 14. CDR1 LNHDA and CDR2 SQIVND come from the germline V gene (reference sequence). CDR3 length: 18 amino acids. The CDR3 bases are TGTGCCAGTAGTATGGTCTCAGGGGGTGGAAGGTATAACTATGGCTACACCTTC. This gives the protein CASSMVSGGGRYNYGYTF.

The chain uses TRBV7-6 and TRBJ1-5, with TRBD1 matching 7 bases. Germline CDR1 SGHVS, CDR2 FNYEAQ. The CDR3 runs to 13 residues. With V trimmed by 8 bases and J by 4 bases, 5 bases remained unmatched. The CDR3 loop reads CASRRQGNQPQHF. CDR3 nucleotides: TGTGCCAGCCGCCGACAGGGTAATCAGCCCCAGCATTTT.

This sequence joins TRBV6-5 and TRBJ2-1, with D possibly matching TRBD2 (5 bases). The CDR3 spans 15 residues. Per the germline V gene, CDR1 is MNHEY and CDR2 is SVGAGI. With 4 bases removed from V and 0 bases from J, the gap between germline ends came to 10 bases. The CDR3 DNA is TGTGCCAGCAGTTCGACTACTGTCTCCTACAATGAGCAGTTCTTC. It encodes CASSSTTVSYNEQFF.